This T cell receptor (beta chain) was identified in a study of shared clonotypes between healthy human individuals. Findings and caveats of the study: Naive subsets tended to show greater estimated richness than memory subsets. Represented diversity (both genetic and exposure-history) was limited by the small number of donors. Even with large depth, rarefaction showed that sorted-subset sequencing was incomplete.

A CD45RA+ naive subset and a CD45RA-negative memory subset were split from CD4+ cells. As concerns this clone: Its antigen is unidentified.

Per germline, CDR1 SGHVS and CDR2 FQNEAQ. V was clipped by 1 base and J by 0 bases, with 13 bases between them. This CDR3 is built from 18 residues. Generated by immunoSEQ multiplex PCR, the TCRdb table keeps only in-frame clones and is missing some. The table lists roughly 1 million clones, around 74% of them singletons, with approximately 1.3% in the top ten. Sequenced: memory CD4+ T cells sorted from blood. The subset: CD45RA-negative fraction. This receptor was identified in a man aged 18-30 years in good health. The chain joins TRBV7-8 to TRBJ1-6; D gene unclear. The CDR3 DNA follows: TGTGCCAGCAGCTTAGTGGTTGGGCCTAGCTCCTATAATTCACCCCTCCACTTT. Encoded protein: CASSLVVGPSSYNSPLHF.